The entry below gives a single T cell receptor (beta chain) sequence along with its context. This record belongs to a study of blood T cell repertoires in COVID-19. TCRdb's table, derived via immunoSEQ multiplex PCR, lists solely in-frame clones and lacks some. The sample has about 190,000 clones; around 89% are singletons. J gave up 0 bases and V 6 bases, and 7 bases lay outside the gene matches. The CDR3 length is 15 residues. Germline CDR1 MNHEY, CDR2 SVGEGT. The source of this sequence is a man in his fifties with acute or convalescent COVID-19. Sequences were obtained from peripheral blood. This chain joins TRBV6-2 or TRBV6-3 and TRBJ1-1, with 7 bases lining up with TRBD1. For the CDR3, the DNA is TGTGCCAGCAGCGCCCGGGACAGAATGAACACTGAAGCTTTCTTT. Translation gives CASSARDRMNTEAFF.